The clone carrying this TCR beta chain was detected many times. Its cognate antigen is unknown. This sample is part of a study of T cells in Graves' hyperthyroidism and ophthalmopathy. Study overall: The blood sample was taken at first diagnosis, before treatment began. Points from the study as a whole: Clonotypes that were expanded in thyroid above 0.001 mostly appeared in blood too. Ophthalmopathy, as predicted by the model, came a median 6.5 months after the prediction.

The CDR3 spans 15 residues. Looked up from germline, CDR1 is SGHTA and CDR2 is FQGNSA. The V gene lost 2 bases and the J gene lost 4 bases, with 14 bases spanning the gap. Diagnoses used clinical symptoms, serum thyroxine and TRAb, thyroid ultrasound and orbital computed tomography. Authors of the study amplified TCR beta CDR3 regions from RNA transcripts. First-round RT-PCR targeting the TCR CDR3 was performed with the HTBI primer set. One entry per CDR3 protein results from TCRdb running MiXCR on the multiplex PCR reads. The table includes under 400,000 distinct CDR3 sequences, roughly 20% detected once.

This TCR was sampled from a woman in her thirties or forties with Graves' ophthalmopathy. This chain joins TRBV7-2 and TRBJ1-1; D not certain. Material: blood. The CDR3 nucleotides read TGTGCCAGCAGCTTATCGGCGTCCAGGCCCACTGAAGCTTTCTTT. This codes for CASSLSASRPTEAFF.